These T cell receptor beta chains were read from a single sample in a study of cytomegalovirus exposure and HLA in healthy donors. Clones were read by immunoSEQ multiplex PCR, and TCRdb kept only the in-frame ones, dropping some. The sample gives some 160,000 clones, roughly 80% of which show up once; 5% to 7% is in the top ten. Material: PBMCs. The receptors originated from a man aged 35 to 55 in good health and CMV-seronegative. The CDR3 runs from the conserved cysteine through the conserved F or W. A D gene is named only where the DNA matches it firmly. The size of a clone is reported for some rows only, either as once, few or many, or as a class for expanded clones.

J	D	size	V	CDR3	DNA
TRBJ1-1	TRBD1	.	TRBV7-9	CASSKGGYTEAFF	TGTGCCAGCAGCAAAGGGGGCTACACTGAAGCTTTCTTT
TRBJ1-1	.	.	TRBV5-4	CASSLGSPQGNTEAFF	TGTGCCAGCAGCTTGGGCTCGCCGCAGGGAAACACTGAAGCTTTCTTT
TRBJ1-5	TRBD1	.	TRBV27	CASSPLKTGRGSNQPQHF	TGTGCCAGCAGTCCGCTCAAGACAGGGAGAGGGAGCAATCAGCCCCAGCATTTT
TRBJ2-7	.	.	TRBV5-1	CASSLERARDEQYF	TGCGCCAGCAGCTTGGAGAGGGCCCGGGACGAGCAGTACTTC
TRBJ1-2	.	.	TRBV5-1	CASSLRDNDGYTF	TGCGCCAGCAGCCTAAGGGACAATGATGGCTACACCTTC
TRBJ2-7	.	.	TRBV7-8	CASSTPLHRGWEQYF	TGTGCCAGCAGCACACCACTCCACAGAGGGTGGGAGCAGTACTTC
TRBJ2-7	TRBD1	.	TRBV5-1	CASSPTGTGAYEQYF	TGCGCCAGCAGCCCGACCGGGACAGGGGCCTACGAGCAGTACTTC
TRBJ2-2	TRBD1	.	TRBV9	CASSTTPSRGTGELFF	TGTGCCAGCAGCACTACGCCTTCCAGGGGGACCGGGGAGCTGTTTTTT
TRBJ2-6	.	.	TRBV7-9	CASSRTRGGAGANVLTF	TGTGCCAGCAGCCGCACTAGGGGGGGAGCTGGGGCCAACGTCCTGACTTTC
TRBJ1-2	.	.	TRBV19	CASRGGVNYGYTF	TGTGCCAGTAGAGGCGGAGTCAACTATGGCTACACCTTC
TRBJ2-1	.	.	TRBV5-4	CASSSQRDEQFF	TGTGCCAGCAGCTCTCAGCGCGATGAGCAGTTCTTC
TRBJ2-7	.	.	TRBV11-2	CASSLPETAYEQYF	TGTGCCAGCAGCTTACCGGAGACAGCCTACGAGCAGTACTTC
TRBJ2-2	.	.	TRBV6-6	CASTQTPIRNTGELFF	TGTGCCAGCACCCAGACTCCCATACGGAACACCGGGGAGCTGTTTTTT
TRBJ2-1	.	.	TRBV29-1	CSVERTVNEQFF	TGCAGCGTTGAAAGGACAGTAAATGAGCAGTTCTTC
TRBJ2-5	.	few	TRBV5-6	CASSYQGAQETQYF	TGTGCCAGCAGCTACCAAGGGGCCCAAGAGACCCAGTACTTC
TRBJ2-7	TRBD1	.	TRBV7-3	CASSLTGGEQYF	TGTGCCAGCAGCTTGACAGGGGGCGAGCAGTACTTC
TRBJ1-2	.	.	TRBV19	CASSPRGPDYGYTF	TGTGCCAGTAGTCCCAGGGGTCCGGACTATGGCTACACCTTC
TRBJ1-2	.	few	TRBV9	CASSVNRDYGYTF	TGTGCCAGCAGCGTGAACAGGGACTATGGCTACACCTTC
TRBJ1-5	.	.	TRBV19	CASSIAGNQPQHF	TGTGCCAGTAGTATAGCCGGCAATCAGCCCCAGCATTTT
TRBJ1-6	.	.	TRBV9	CASSPLASRHNSPLHF	TGTGCCAGCAGCCCCCTCGCGTCCCGACATAATTCCCCCCTCCACTTT
TRBJ2-4	TRBD1	.	TRBV11-3	CASSFSPGTANIQYF	TGTGCCAGCAGCTTCAGCCCCGGGACAGCCAACATTCAGTACTTC
TRBJ2-1	TRBD2	.	TRBV10-3	CAISGTSGGALNEQFF	TGTGCCATCAGTGGGACTAGCGGGGGGGCCTTGAATGAGCAGTTCTTC
TRBJ2-2	TRBD1	.	TRBV28	CASSNTGTATGELFF	TGTGCCAGCAGTAACACCGGGACAGCGACCGGGGAGCTGTTTTTT
TRBJ1-2	TRBD1	.	TRBV10-3	CAISRTGDRGYTF	TGTGCCATCAGCCGTACAGGGGACCGGGGCTACACCTTC